The rows below give T cell receptor beta chains drawn from one sample of a study of blood T cells in healthy people across ages. TCRdb reanalysed the 5' RACE reads using MiXCR and keeps one entry per CDR3 protein. The table includes about 1.5 million distinct CDR3 sequences, roughly two fifths detected once. The source material was blood. All receptors derive from a woman under 30 in good health. CDR3s include the opening cysteine and the closing phenylalanine or tryptophan. The order of the fields is J gene, V gene, D gene, clone size, CDR3 DNA, CDR3 protein. The D gene is left open where the match is weak. Some rows have no size entry. The others give once, few or many, or a class for an expanded clone.

TRBJ2-1,TRBV20-1,TRBD2,few,TGCAGTGCCAGAATGACTAGCGGGGACAATGAGCAGTTCTTC,CSARMTSGDNEQFF
TRBJ1-1,TRBV6-4,.,few,TGTGCCAGCAGTGACAGGGCGAACACTGAAGCTTTCTTT,CASSDRANTEAFF
TRBJ2-7,TRBV20-1,TRBD2,few,TGCAGTGCTAGGAGTCTGGGACTAGCTGTTTCCTACGAGCAGTACTTC,CSARSLGLAVSYEQYF
TRBJ2-3,TRBV7-2,TRBD2,many,TGTGCCAGCAGCTTAGTTGGCGGGAGGGCACCGGATACGCAGTATTTT,CASSLVGGRAPDTQYF
TRBJ1-2,TRBV9,.,.,TGTGCCAGCAGCCCAGTCATAATCCCTGGCTACACCTTC,CASSPVIIPGYTF
TRBJ1-1,TRBV19,.,few,TGTGCCAGTAGTATTGCGAGCACTGAAGCTTTCTTT,CASSIASTEAFF
TRBJ1-2,TRBV11-2,.,.,TGTGCCAGCAGCCCGGTAGGGAGTTTCGGGGGCTACACCTTC,CASSPVGSFGGYTF
TRBJ1-1,TRBV2,.,.,TGTGCCAGCAGTGAGGTCATAGCGAACACTGAAGCTTTCTTT,CASSEVIANTEAFF
TRBJ2-4,TRBV5-6,.,.,TGTGCCAGCAGCCTGGGCCCAGCTTATCATGAGCAGTACTTC,CASSLGPAYHEQYF
TRBJ2-1,TRBV29-1,TRBD1,.,TGCAGCGTTGAAGGCCAGGGGGCATTGAATGAGCAGTTCTTC,CSVEGQGALNEQFF
TRBJ1-2,TRBV7-2,.,many,TGTGCCAGCAGGGGATCTCCAACCCAAGCTAACTATGGCTACACCTTC,CASRGSPTQANYGYTF
TRBJ1-4,TRBV4-3,.,.,TGCGCCAGCAGCCAAGAGGCGCGAGAAAAACTGTTTTTT,CASSQEAREKLFF
TRBJ1-4,TRBV20-1,.,.,TGCAGTGCTAGCCCGGGCGGGGGGGATGAAAAACTGTTTTTT,CSASPGGGDEKLFF
TRBJ2-7,TRBV12-3/TRBV12-4,.,.,TGTGCCAGCAGCCCCCAGTGGAGCTACGAGCAGTACTTC,CASSPQWSYEQYF
TRBJ1-5,TRBV20-1,.,few,TGCAGTGCTAGAGCTTTACCGGGCAATCAGCCCCAGCATTTT,CSARALPGNQPQHF
TRBJ2-7,TRBV25-1,.,.,TGTGCCAGCAGTGAAAAGCTAGCGCGGGCGACCCCTTTAAGCTCCTACAATGAGCAGTACTTC,CASSEKLARATPLSSYNEQYF
TRBJ2-1,TRBV20-1,.,.,TGCAGTGCTAGGGGGGCCCGCGGGAACAATGAGCAGTTCTTC,CSARGARGNNEQFF
TRBJ2-3,TRBV6-1,.,few,TGTGCCAGCAGTGGACACCTCACAGATACGCAGTATTTT,CASSGHLTDTQYF
TRBJ1-1,TRBV4-1,.,.,TGCGCCAGCAGCCCCCTCATGATGGGGTCCACCTTACACACTGAAGCTTTCTTT,CASSPLMMGSTLHTEAFF
TRBJ2-1,TRBV27,TRBD2,.,TGTACCAGCAGTTTACCGGGACTAGCGGGAGTAGAGCAGTTCTTC,CTSSLPGLAGVEQFF
TRBJ2-5,TRBV11-2,TRBD2,.,TGTGCCAGCAGCTGGACTAGCGGGGACCAAGAGACCCAGTACTTC,CASSWTSGDQETQYF
TRBJ1-2,TRBV6-1,.,many,TGTGCCGAACCCCTAGATAGGGAATCAAAGCCGGCCTCCTATGGCTACACCTTC,CAEPLDRESKPASYGYTF
TRBJ1-2,TRBV6-5,.,.,TGTGCCAGCAGTACGACGGGGCCAGGGACCGGCTACACCTTC,CASSTTGPGTGYTF
TRBJ2-7,TRBV28,.,.,TGTGCCAGCAGCCGGCCAAGTCGGAGTATGGGCGAGCAGTACTTC,CASSRPSRSMGEQYF
TRBJ2-1,TRBV3-1,.,.,TGTGCCAGCAGCGCCTCCGGGGAGAGGGTGAATGAGCAGTTCTTC,CASSASGERVNEQFF
TRBJ1-2,TRBV3-1,.,.,TGTGCCAGCAGTCCACGAGACCAAAGCTATGGCTACACCTTC,CASSPRDQSYGYTF
TRBJ2-5,TRBV15,TRBD1,.,TGTGCCACCAGCAGAGATCGTGGGACAGTCGATGAGACCCAGTACTTC,CATSRDRGTVDETQYF
TRBJ2-3,TRBV30,TRBD2,few,TGTGCCTGGTTAGGAGGAGCGGGAGGCCATACGCAGTATTTT,CAWLGGAGGHTQYF
TRBJ2-3,TRBV6-5,.,.,TGTGCCAGCAGTTACCCCAACCGACAGCTAACTACTAGCACAGATACGCAGTATTTT,CASSYPNRQLTTSTDTQYF
TRBJ2-1,TRBV10-3,TRBD2,.,TGTGCCATCAGTGAGGCGTCTAGCGGGGTGAACAATGAGCAGTTCTTC,CAISEASSGVNNEQFF
TRBJ1-1,TRBV19,TRBD1,few,TGTGCCAGTAGTACCCTTGAGACAGGGAGACAAGCTTTCTTT,CASSTLETGRQAFF
TRBJ2-1,TRBV5-1,TRBD2,.,TGCGCCAGCAGCGGGACCGGGGGGTCCGATGAGCAGTTCTTC,CASSGTGGSDEQFF
TRBJ2-1,TRBV7-2,TRBD2,.,TGTGCCAGCAGCGACCTAGCGGGGGCCCGTCCCAATGAGCAGTTCTTC,CASSDLAGARPNEQFF
TRBJ1-4,TRBV5-5,TRBD1,.,TGTGCCAGCAGCCTCCGGGACAGACCTTATGAAAAACTGTTTTTT,CASSLRDRPYEKLFF
TRBJ2-7,TRBV29-1,TRBD2,.,TGCAGCGTCACTTCACTAGCGGGGACCTACGAGCAGTACTTC,CSVTSLAGTYEQYF
TRBJ1-1,TRBV20-1,.,few,TGCAGTGCTAGTAGAGTGGCAGGAGAAGCTTTCTTT,CSASRVAGEAFF
TRBJ1-2,TRBV27,TRBD1,few,TGTGCCAGCAGTGTCAGGGGGCTGGATGGCTACACCTTC,CASSVRGLDGYTF
TRBJ1-6,TRBV10-3,.,.,TGTGCCATCAGTGAGTCTGTCCTGGATAATTCACCCCTCCACTTT,CAISESVLDNSPLHF
TRBJ2-3,TRBV2,TRBD1,.,TGTGCCAGCAGGTGGGACAGGGGCCCAGATACGCAGTATTTT,CASRWDRGPDTQYF
TRBJ2-2,TRBV6-5,TRBD1,few,TGTGCCAGCAGACTGGGACAGGGAAAAACCGGGGAGCTGTTTTTT,CASRLGQGKTGELFF